Reported below is one T cell receptor beta chain. The table came from immunoSEQ multiplex PCR; TCRdb's copy has only in-frame clones and leaves some out. The sample holds about 190,000 clones, about four fifths seen once. The entry originates in a study of blood T cell repertoires in COVID-19. CDR3 size: 16 residues. Germline loops: CDR1 SNHLY, CDR2 FYNNEI. Unmatched junction bases numbered 11, after V lost 6 bases and J lost 3 bases. The specimen sequenced was peripheral blood. The sequence derives from a woman between 70 and 85 years old with active or convalescent COVID-19. The chain employs TRBV2 and TRBJ1-1, with 9 bases aligning to TRBD1. The CDR3 nucleotides read TGTGCCAGCAGACCCCGGCCCGGGACAGGGCACACTGAAGCTTTCTTT. Its protein product is CASRPRPGTGHTEAFF.